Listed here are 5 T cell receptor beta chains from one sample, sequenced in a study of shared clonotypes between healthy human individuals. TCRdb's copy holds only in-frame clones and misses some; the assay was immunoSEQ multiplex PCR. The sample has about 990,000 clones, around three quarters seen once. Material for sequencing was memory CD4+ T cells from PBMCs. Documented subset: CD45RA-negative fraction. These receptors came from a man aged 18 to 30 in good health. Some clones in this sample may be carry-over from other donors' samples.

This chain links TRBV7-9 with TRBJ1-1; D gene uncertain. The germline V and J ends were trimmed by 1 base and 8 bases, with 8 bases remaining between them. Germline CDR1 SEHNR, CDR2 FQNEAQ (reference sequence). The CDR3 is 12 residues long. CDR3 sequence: CASSLVGLEAFF. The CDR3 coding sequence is TGTGCCAGCAGCTTAGTCGGCTTAGAAGCTTTCTTT.

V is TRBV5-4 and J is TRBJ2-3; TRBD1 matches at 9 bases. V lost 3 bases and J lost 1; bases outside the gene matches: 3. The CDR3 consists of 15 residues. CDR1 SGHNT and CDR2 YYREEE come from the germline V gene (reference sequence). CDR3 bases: TGTGCCAGCAGCTCCCGGGACAGGGGCACAGATACGCAGTATTTT. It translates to CASSSRDRGTDTQYF.

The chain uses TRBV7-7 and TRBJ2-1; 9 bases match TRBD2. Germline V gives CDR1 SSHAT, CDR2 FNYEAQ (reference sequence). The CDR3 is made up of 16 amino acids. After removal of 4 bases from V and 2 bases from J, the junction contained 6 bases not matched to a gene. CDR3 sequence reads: CASSSSSGKTYNEQFF. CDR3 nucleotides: TGTGCCAGCAGCTCCTCTAGCGGGAAGACCTACAATGAGCAGTTCTTC. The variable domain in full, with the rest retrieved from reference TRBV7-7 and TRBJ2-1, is GAGVSQSPRYKVTKRGQDVTLRCDPISSHATLYWYQQALGQGPEFLTYFNYEAQPDKSGLPSDRFSAERPEGSISTLTIQRTEQRDSAMYRCASSSSSGKTYNEQFFGPGTRLTVL.

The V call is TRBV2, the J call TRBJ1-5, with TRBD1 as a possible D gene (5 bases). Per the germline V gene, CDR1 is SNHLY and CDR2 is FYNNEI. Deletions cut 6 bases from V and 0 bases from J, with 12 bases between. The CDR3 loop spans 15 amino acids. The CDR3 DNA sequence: TGTGCCAGCAGGACAGCCACTTATAGCAATCAGCCCCAGCATTTT. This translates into CASRTATYSNQPQHF.

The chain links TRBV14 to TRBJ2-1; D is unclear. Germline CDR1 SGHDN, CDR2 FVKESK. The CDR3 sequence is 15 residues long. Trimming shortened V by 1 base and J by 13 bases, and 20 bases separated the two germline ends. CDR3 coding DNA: TGTGCCAGCAGCCAAGGAGCCAGTGTGGTGGGGTTTCAGTTCTTC. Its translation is CASSQGASVVGFQFF.